This T cell receptor (beta chain) was sequenced during a study of early T cells in non-severe SARS-CoV-2 infection. General study findings and limits: VDJdb matching, biased toward anti-spike CD8 responses, missed private and CD4 specificities.

Separate cDNA molecules each had unique molecular identifiers attached to them. Each CDR3 protein is one row after TCRdb ran MiXCR on the 5' RACE reads. This sample has 77,000 or so distinct CDR3 sequences, with more than 12% found just once. The CDR3 totals 17 residues. The V gene's germline CDR1 is SEHNR and CDR2 FQNEAQ (reference sequence). The germline V and J ends were trimmed by 2 bases and 0 bases, with 14 bases remaining between them. This clonotype was seen a handful of times. The target antigen is unknown. This chain uses TRBV7-9 with TRBJ1-5; D unclear. The sequenced sample was whole blood, obtained at baseline. The TCR originated in an adult who was a healthcare worker with PCR-confirmed SARS-CoV-2 infection or an uninfected control (not recorded which). The CDR3 loop reads CASSLQDGSYSNQPQHF. The CDR3 coding sequence is TGTGCCAGCAGCTTACAGGACGGCTCCTATAGCAATCAGCCCCAGCATTTT.